The present T cell receptor (beta chain) was sequenced within a study of blood T cell repertoires in COVID-19. In the study overall: The samples span acute and convalescent COVID-19 from the United States, Italy and Spain. Sources were T cells, B-cell-depleted T cells, or PBMCs; the material itself was cDNA or gDNA.

This clone was recorded only once. In the authors' workflow: The assay estimated nucleated cells by amplifying reference gene primers. This table comes from immunoSEQ multiplex PCR, and its TCRdb copy is limited to in-frame clones, with some not included. The D gene and trimming were derived from the DNA, and the V and J assignments and clone size from that table. Altogether roughly 170,000 clones are present, over 60% being singletons, with the ten largest covering roughly 28%. With 3 bases clipped from V and 2 bases from J, the junction kept 8 bases outside the gene matches. Germline assignment: CDR1 SGHRS and CDR2 YFSETQ. The CDR3 has 15 residues.

The TCR originated in a woman aged 65 to 85 with acute or convalescent COVID-19. The chain employs TRBV5-1 and TRBJ2-7; 7 bases align to TRBD1. Sequencing used peripheral blood. The CDR3 DNA sequence: TGCGCCAGCAGCTCAGGGTGGGACAGTACCTACGAGCAGTACTTC. It specifies CASSSGWDSTYEQYF.